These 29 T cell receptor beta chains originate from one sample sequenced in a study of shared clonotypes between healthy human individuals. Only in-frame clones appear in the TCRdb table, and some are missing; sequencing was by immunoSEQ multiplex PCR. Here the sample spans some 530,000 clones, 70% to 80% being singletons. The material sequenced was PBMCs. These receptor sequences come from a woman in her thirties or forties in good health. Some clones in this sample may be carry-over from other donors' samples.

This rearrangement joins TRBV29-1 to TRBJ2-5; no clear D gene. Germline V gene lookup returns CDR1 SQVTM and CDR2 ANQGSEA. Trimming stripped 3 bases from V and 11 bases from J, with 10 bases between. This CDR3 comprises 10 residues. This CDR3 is CSVELERQYF. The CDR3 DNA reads TGCAGCGTTGAGTTAGAGAGGCAGTACTTC.

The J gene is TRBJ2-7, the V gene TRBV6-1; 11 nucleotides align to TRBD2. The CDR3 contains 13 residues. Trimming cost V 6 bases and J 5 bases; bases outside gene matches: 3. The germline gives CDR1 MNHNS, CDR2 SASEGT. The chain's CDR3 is CASRTSGINEQYF. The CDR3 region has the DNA TGTGCCAGCAGGACTAGCGGGATTAACGAGCAGTACTTC.

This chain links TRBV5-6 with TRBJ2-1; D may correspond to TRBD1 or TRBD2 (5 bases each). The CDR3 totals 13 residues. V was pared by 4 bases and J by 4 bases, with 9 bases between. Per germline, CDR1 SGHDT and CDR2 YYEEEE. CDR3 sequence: CASSQGGYNEQFF. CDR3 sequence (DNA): TGTGCCAGCAGCCAGGGCGGGTACAATGAGCAGTTCTTC.

The CDR3 loop is CAWSHGRALETQYF. CDR3 DNA sequence: TGTGCCTGGAGTCACGGGAGGGCCTTAGAGACCCAGTACTTC. V and J are TRBV30 and TRBJ2-5; TRBD2 aligns across 8 bases. Germline V lookup: CDR1 GTSNPN, CDR2 SVGIG (reference sequence). The CDR3 consists of 14 residues. Trimming cost V 2 bases and J 4 bases; bases outside gene matches: 6. The complete variable domain, with remaining parts taken from reference TRBV30 and TRBJ2-5, reads SQTIHQWPATLVQPVGSPLSLECTVEGTSNPNLYWYRQAAGRGLQLLFYSVGIGQISSEVPQNLSASRPQDRQFILSSKKLLLSDSGFYLCAWSHGRALETQYFGPGTRLLVL.

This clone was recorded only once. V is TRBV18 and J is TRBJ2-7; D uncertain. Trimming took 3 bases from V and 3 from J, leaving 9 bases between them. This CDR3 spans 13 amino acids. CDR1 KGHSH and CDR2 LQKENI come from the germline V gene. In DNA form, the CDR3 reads TGTGCCAGCTCACCCCCGGACCACTACGAGCAGTACTTC. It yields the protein CASSPPDHYEQYF.

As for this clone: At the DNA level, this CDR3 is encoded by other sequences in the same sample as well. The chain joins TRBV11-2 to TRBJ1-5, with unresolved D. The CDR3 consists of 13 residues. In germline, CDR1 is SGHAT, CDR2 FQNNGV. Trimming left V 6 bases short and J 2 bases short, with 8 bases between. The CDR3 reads CASSTRGNQPQHF. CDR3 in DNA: TGTGCCAGCAGTACAAGGGGCAATCAGCCCCAGCATTTT.

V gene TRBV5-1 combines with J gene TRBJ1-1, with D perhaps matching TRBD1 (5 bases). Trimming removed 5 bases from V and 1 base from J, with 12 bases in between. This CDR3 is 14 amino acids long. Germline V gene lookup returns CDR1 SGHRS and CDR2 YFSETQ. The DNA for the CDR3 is TGCGCCAGCAGTTCGACAGCGGGGAACACTGAAGCTTTCTTT. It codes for CASSSTAGNTEAFF.

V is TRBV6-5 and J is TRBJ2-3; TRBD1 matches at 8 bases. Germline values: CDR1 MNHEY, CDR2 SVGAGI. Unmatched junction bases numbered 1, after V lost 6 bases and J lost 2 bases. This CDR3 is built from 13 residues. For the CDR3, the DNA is TGTGCCAGCAGGGACAGGGTCACAGATACGCAGTATTTT. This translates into CASRDRVTDTQYF.

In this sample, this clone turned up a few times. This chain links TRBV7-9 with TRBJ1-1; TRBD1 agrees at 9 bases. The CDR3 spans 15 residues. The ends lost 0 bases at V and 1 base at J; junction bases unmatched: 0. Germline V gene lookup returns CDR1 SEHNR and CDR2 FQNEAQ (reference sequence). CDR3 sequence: CASSLAGQGNTEAFF. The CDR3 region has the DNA TGTGCCAGCAGCTTAGCGGGACAGGGGAACACTGAAGCTTTCTTT.

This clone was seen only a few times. The CDR3 is CASSTRQGALSEKLFF. DNA of the CDR3: TGTGCCAGCAGTACCCGACAGGGGGCGTTAAGTGAAAAACTGTTTTTT. The chain recombines TRBV6-6 with TRBJ1-4, with 10 bases matching TRBD1. Trimming took 5 bases from V and 7 from J; bases not matched to a gene: 10. This CDR3 comprises 16 residues. Germline V lookup: CDR1 MNHNY, CDR2 SVGAGI (reference sequence).

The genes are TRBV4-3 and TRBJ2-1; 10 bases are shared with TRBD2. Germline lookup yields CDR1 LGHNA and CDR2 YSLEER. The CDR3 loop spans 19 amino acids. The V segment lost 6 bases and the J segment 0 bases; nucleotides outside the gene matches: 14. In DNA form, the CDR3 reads TGCGCCAGCAGTCACCAACTAGCGGGGAGCTCCCGCTCCTACAATGAGCAGTTCTTC. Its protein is CASSHQLAGSSRSYNEQFF.

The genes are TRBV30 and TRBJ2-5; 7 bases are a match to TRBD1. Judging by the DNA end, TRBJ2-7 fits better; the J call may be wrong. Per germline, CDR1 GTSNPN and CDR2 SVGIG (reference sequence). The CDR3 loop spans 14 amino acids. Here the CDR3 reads CAWSLGQIAYEQYF. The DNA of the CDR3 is TGTGCCTGGTCCCTGGGACAGATCGCCTACGAGCAGTACTTC.

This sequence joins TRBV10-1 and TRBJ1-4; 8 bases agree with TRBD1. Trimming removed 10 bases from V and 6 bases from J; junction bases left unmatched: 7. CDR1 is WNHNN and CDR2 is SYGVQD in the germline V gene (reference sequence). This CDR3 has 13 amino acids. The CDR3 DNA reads TGCGCCACCCAGGGGGCTGGGTATGAAAAACTGTTTTTT. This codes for CATQGAGYEKLFF.

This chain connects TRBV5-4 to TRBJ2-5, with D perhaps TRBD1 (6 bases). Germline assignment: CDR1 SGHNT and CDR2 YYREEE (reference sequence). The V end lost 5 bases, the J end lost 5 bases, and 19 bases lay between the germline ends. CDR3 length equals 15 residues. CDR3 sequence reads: CASSQASGVKETQYF. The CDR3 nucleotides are TGTGCCAGCAGTCAAGCGTCAGGGGTAAAGGAGACCCAGTACTTC. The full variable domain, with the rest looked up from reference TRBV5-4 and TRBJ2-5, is ETGVTQSPTHLIKTRGQQVTLRCSSQSGHNTVSWYQQALGQGPQFIFQYYREEENGRGNFPPRFSGLQFPNYSSELNVNALELDDSALYLCASSQASGVKETQYFGPGTRLLVL.

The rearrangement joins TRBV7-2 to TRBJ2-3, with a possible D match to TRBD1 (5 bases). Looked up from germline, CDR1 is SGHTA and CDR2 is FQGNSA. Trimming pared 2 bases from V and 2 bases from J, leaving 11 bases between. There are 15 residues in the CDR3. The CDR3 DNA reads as TGTGCCAGCAGCTTAAGGGGTCACTACACAGATACGCAGTATTTT. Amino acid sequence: CASSLRGHYTDTQYF. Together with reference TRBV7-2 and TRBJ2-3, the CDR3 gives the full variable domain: GAGVSQSPSNKVTEKGKDVELRCDPISGHTALYWYRQSLGQGLEFLIYFQGNSAPDKSGLPSDRFSAERTGGSVSTLTIQRTQQEDSAVYLCASSLRGHYTDTQYFGPGTRLTVL.

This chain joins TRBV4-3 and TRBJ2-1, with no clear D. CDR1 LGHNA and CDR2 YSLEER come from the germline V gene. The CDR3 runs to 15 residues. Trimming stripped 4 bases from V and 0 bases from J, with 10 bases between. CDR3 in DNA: TGCGCCAGCAGCCGAGAGGATAGCTCCTACAATGAGCAGTTCTTC. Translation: CASSREDSSYNEQFF.

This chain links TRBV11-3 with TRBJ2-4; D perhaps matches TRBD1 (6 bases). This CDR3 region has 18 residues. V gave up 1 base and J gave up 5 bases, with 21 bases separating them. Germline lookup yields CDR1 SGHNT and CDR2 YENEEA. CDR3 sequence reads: CASSLALDRRPSQNIQYF. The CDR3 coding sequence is TGTGCCAGCAGCTTAGCCCTAGACAGGAGACCTTCCCAAAACATTCAGTACTTC.

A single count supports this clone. The CDR3: CASSVVQGDYNEQFF. The CDR3 DNA reads TGTGCCAGCAGCGTAGTCCAGGGCGATTACAATGAGCAGTTCTTC. This chain links TRBV9 with TRBJ2-1; TRBD1 might be the D (5 bases). This CDR3 is built from 15 residues. V lost 0 bases, J lost 4 bases, and 11 bases lay in between. Germline V CDR1 and CDR2: SGDLS, YYNGEE.

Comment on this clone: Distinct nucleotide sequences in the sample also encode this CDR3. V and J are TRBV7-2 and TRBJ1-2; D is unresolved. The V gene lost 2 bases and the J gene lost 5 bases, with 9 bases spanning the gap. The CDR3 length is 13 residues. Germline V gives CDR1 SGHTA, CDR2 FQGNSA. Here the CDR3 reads CASSLRQGYGYTF. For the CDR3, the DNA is TGTGCCAGCAGCTTAAGACAAGGTTATGGCTACACCTTC.

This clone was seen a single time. CDR3 region: CAWSQTGGNQPQHF. CDR3 sequence (DNA): TGTGCCTGGTCGCAGACAGGGGGCAATCAGCCCCAGCATTTT. The genes are TRBV30 and TRBJ1-5; TRBD1 aligns across 8 bases. Germline V lookup: CDR1 GTSNPN, CDR2 SVGIG (reference sequence). The J segment lost 2 bases and the V segment lost 5 bases, leaving 5 bases of the junction unmatched. The CDR3 has 14 residues.

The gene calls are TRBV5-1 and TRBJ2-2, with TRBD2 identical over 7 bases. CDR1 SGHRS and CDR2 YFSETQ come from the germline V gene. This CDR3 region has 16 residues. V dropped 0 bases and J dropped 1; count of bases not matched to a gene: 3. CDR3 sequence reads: CASSLAGLGNTGELFF. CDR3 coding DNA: TGCGCCAGCAGCTTGGCCGGACTAGGGAACACCGGGGAGCTGTTTTTT.

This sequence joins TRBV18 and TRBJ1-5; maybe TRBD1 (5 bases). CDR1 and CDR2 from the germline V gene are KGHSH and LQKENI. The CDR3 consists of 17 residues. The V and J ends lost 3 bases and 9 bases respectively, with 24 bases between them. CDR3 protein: CASSPMGERAHAGPQHF. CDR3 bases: TGTGCCAGCTCACCCATGGGGGAAAGGGCCCATGCGGGGCCCCAGCATTTT.

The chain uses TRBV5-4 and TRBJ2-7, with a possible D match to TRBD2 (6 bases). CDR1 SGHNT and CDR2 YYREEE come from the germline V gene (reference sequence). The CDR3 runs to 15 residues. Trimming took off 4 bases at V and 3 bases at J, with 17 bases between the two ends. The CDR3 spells CASSNGTPRHYEQYF. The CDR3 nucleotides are TGTGCCAGCAGCAACGGGACTCCGCGCCACTACGAGCAGTACTTC.

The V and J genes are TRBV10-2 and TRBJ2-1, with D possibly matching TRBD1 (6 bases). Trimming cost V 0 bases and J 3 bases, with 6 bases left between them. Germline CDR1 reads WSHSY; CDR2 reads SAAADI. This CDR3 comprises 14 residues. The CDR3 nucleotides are TGCGCCAGCAGTGAGTCAGGGGGCTACAATGAGCAGTTCTTC. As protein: CASSESGGYNEQFF.

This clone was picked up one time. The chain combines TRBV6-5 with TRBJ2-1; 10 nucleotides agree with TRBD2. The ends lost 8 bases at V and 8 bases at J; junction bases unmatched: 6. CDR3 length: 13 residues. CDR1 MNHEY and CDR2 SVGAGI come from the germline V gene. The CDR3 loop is CASALAGEDEQFF. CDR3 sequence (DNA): TGTGCCAGCGCCCTAGCGGGAGAAGATGAGCAGTTCTTC.

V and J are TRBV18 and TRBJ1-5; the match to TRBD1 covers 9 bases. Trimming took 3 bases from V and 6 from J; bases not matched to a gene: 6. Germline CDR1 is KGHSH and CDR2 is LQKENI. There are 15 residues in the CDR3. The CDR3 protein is CASSPLQGAGQPQHF. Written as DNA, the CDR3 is TGTGCCAGCTCACCCCTACAGGGGGCCGGTCAGCCCCAGCATTTT.

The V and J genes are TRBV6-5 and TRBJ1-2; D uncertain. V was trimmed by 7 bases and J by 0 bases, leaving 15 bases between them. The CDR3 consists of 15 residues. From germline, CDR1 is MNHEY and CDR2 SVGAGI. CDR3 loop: CASTRTGNSNYGYTF. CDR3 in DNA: TGTGCCAGCACCAGGACGGGCAACTCTAACTATGGCTACACCTTC.

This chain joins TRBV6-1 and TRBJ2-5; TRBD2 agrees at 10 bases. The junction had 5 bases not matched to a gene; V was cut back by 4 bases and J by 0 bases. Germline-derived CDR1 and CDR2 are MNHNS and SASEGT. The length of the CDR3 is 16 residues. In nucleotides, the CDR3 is TGTGCCAGCAGTGTGGGTAGCGGGAGGTACCAAGAGACCCAGTACTTC. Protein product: CASSVGSGRYQETQYF.

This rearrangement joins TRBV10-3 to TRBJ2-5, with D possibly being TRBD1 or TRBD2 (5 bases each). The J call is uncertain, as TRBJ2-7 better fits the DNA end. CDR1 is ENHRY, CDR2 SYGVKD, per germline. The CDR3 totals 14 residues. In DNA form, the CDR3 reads TGTGCCATCAGTCCGGGGCCTGGCTCTTACGAGCAGTACTTC. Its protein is CAISPGPGSYEQYF.